This is a list of T cell receptor beta chains from one sample in a study of T cells in Graves' hyperthyroidism and ophthalmopathy. TCRdb redid the calling of the multiplex PCR reads with MiXCR, one entry per CDR3 protein. The sample records 560,000 or so distinct CDR3 sequences, about 20% being singletons. The material sequenced was blood. Every receptor here comes from a man aged 40-49 years with Graves' ophthalmopathy. CDR3s include the opening cysteine and the closing phenylalanine or tryptophan. The D gene is left open where the match is weak. Clone size appears in some rows only: once, few, many, or a class for an expanded clone.

clone size: many
D gene: .
J gene: TRBJ1-1
V gene: TRBV3-1
CDR3 DNA: TGTGCCAGCAGCCAAGGAGGCGGGCACACTGAAGCTTTCTTT
CDR3 protein: CASSQGGGHTEAFF

clone size: few
D gene: .
J gene: TRBJ2-5
V gene: TRBV6-2/TRBV6-3
CDR3 DNA: TGTGCCAGCAGCCGCAATAAAGGAGTGGAGACCCAGTACTTC
CDR3 protein: CASSRNKGVETQYF

clone size: .
D gene: TRBD2
J gene: TRBJ2-3
V gene: TRBV20-1
CDR3 DNA: TGCAGTGCCAAACTAGCGGGAGTACATACGCAGTATTTT
CDR3 protein: CSAKLAGVHTQYF

clone size: few
D gene: TRBD2
J gene: TRBJ2-1
V gene: TRBV10-3
CDR3 DNA: TGTGCCATCAGTGGGACTAGCGGACTCCCTTTGGACAATGAGCAGTTCTTC
CDR3 protein: CAISGTSGLPLDNEQFF

clone size: .
D gene: TRBD2
J gene: TRBJ2-7
V gene: TRBV6-2/TRBV6-3
CDR3 DNA: TGTGCCAGCAGTAGGGAGGGACTCAGGGTTTACGAGCAGTACTTC
CDR3 protein: CASSREGLRVYEQYF

clone size: .
D gene: .
J gene: TRBJ1-5
V gene: TRBV19
CDR3 DNA: TGTGCCAGTAGTATCGAGGGAGGTTATAGCAATCAGCCCCAGCATTTT
CDR3 protein: CASSIEGGYSNQPQHF

clone size: .
D gene: .
J gene: TRBJ2-4
V gene: TRBV6-2/TRBV6-3
CDR3 DNA: TGTGCCAGCAGCAAGAAAGACGAGATAGCCAAAAACATTCAGTACTTC
CDR3 protein: CASSKKDEIAKNIQYF

clone size: many
D gene: TRBD1
J gene: TRBJ2-7
V gene: TRBV28
CDR3 DNA: TGTGCCAGCAGTTCCCCGGGACAGGGAAGCTACGAGCAGTACTTC
CDR3 protein: CASSSPGQGSYEQYF

clone size: few
D gene: .
J gene: TRBJ1-1
V gene: TRBV5-1
CDR3 DNA: TGCGCCAGCAGCTGGGGGACTCAAAACACTGAAGCTTTCTTT
CDR3 protein: CASSWGTQNTEAFF

clone size: .
D gene: .
J gene: TRBJ2-5
V gene: TRBV24-1
CDR3 DNA: TGTGCCTCCCAGGGTAACGGAGAGACCCAGTACTTC
CDR3 protein: CASQGNGETQYF

clone size: many
D gene: .
J gene: TRBJ2-3
V gene: TRBV18
CDR3 DNA: TGTGCCAGCTCACGGGACTCCTCGGGAGATACGCAGTATTTT
CDR3 protein: CASSRDSSGDTQYF

clone size: .
D gene: .
J gene: TRBJ2-5
V gene: TRBV7-8
CDR3 DNA: TGTGCCAGCAGTTTCTCGCGCACCCGGGAGACCCAGTACTTC
CDR3 protein: CASSFSRTRETQYF

clone size: once
D gene: TRBD2
J gene: TRBJ2-1
V gene: TRBV11-2
CDR3 DNA: TGTGCCAGCGGGGTAGGACCCGGACTAGCGGCTTACAATGAGCAGTTCTTC
CDR3 protein: CASGVGPGLAAYNEQFF

clone size: many
D gene: .
J gene: TRBJ2-3
V gene: TRBV20-1
CDR3 DNA: TGCAGTGCTAGCCGGGACGGGACCACAGATACGCAGTATTTT
CDR3 protein: CSASRDGTTDTQYF

clone size: .
D gene: TRBD1
J gene: TRBJ1-2
V gene: TRBV5-1
CDR3 DNA: TGCGCCAGCAGCCAAACCTCCGGGACAGGGTATGGCTACACCTTC
CDR3 protein: CASSQTSGTGYGYTF

clone size: few
D gene: .
J gene: TRBJ1-1
V gene: TRBV7-8
CDR3 DNA: TGTGCCAGCAGCGTCAGAACAGGTGAAGCTTTCTTT
CDR3 protein: CASSVRTGEAFF

clone size: few
D gene: .
J gene: TRBJ2-7
V gene: TRBV5-1
CDR3 DNA: TGCGCCAGCAGCTTGGATGGGACAACCTACGAGCAGTACTTC
CDR3 protein: CASSLDGTTYEQYF

clone size: many
D gene: TRBD1
J gene: TRBJ1-1
V gene: TRBV6-2/TRBV6-3
CDR3 DNA: TGTGCCAGCAGCTTAACCCCGACAGGGTTGCGGGTTAACACTGAAGCTTTCTTT
CDR3 protein: CASSLTPTGLRVNTEAFF

clone size: many
D gene: .
J gene: TRBJ2-5
V gene: TRBV20-1
CDR3 DNA: TGCAGTGCTAGGGATTTGGGGCAAGAGACCCAGTACTTC
CDR3 protein: CSARDLGQETQYF

clone size: .
D gene: TRBD1
J gene: TRBJ2-5
V gene: TRBV18
CDR3 DNA: TGTGCCAGCTCACCGGACAGGGACACGACCCAGTACTTC
CDR3 protein: CASSPDRDTTQYF

clone size: many
D gene: .
J gene: TRBJ1-1
V gene: TRBV11-2
CDR3 DNA: TGTGCCAGCAGCCCACGACCGGACAGTGAAGCTTTCTTT
CDR3 protein: CASSPRPDSEAFF

clone size: many
D gene: TRBD1
J gene: TRBJ1-2
V gene: TRBV3-1
CDR3 DNA: TGTGCCAGCAGCCAGCAACAGGGGAACTATGGCTACACCTTC
CDR3 protein: CASSQQQGNYGYTF

clone size: once
D gene: .
J gene: TRBJ2-6
V gene: TRBV15
CDR3 DNA: TGTGCCACCAGCAGGAGGGGGGCCAACGTCCTGACTTTC
CDR3 protein: CATSRRGANVLTF

clone size: .
D gene: .
J gene: TRBJ2-5
V gene: TRBV5-1
CDR3 DNA: TGCGCCAGCAGCCCGGGACTGCAACAAGAGACCCAGTACTTC
CDR3 protein: CASSPGLQQETQYF

clone size: .
D gene: .
J gene: TRBJ2-7
V gene: TRBV3-1
CDR3 DNA: TGTGCCAGCAGCCAAGCCGGCAAAGGAAAGCGGTACTTC
CDR3 protein: CASSQAGKGKRYF

clone size: many
D gene: TRBD2
J gene: TRBJ2-1
V gene: TRBV5-1
CDR3 DNA: TGCGCCAGCAGCTCCCGGGGTAGCGGGAGGGACAATGAGCAGTTCTTC
CDR3 protein: CASSSRGSGRDNEQFF